This passage covers 18 T cell receptor beta chains from one sample sequenced in a study of cytomegalovirus exposure and HLA in healthy donors. Researchers ran the PCR with 60 Vbeta and 13 Jbeta primers. The repertoire was sequenced with immunoSEQ multiplex PCR; TCRdb's copy has only in-frame clones and lacks some. This sample has 55,000 to 85,000 clones, with about two thirds found just once. The sample consisted of PBMCs. The origin of the receptors is a woman aged 40 to 50 in good health and CMV-seropositive.

The chain uses TRBV2 and TRBJ1-1, with TRBD1 as a possible D gene (5 bases). V was pared by 6 bases and J by 8 bases, with 10 bases between. Germline values: CDR1 SNHLY, CDR2 FYNNEI. This CDR3 has 11 amino acids. The CDR3 loop reads CASSGHPEAFF. CDR3 DNA: TGTGCCAGCAGCGGACACCCGGAAGCTTTCTTT.

This clone was detected once. The genes are TRBV5-1 and TRBJ2-3; no clear D. The V gene's germline CDR1 is SGHRS and CDR2 YFSETQ. The germline V and J ends were trimmed by 0 bases and 5 bases, with 13 bases remaining between them. CDR3 length: 15 amino acids. The CDR3, as DNA: TGCGCCAGCAGCTTGGGCCAGTCCCCAGGAGATACGCAGTATTTT. Amino acid sequence: CASSLGQSPGDTQYF.

The chain combines TRBV5-1 with TRBJ1-4; D is perhaps TRBD1 (6 bases). Germline CDR1 is SGHRS and CDR2 is YFSETQ. This CDR3 contains 15 residues. V lost 4 bases and J 5 bases, leaving 15 bases between the germline ends. CDR3 loop: CASSLGGDMNEKLFF. CDR3 nucleotide sequence: TGCGCCAGCAGCCTAGGGGGGGACATGAATGAAAAACTGTTTTTT.

V gene TRBV6-1 combines with J gene TRBJ2-7, with TRBD1 matching over 9 bases. This CDR3 has 14 amino acids. Germline values: CDR1 MNHNS, CDR2 SASEGT. V was pared by 5 bases and J by 2 bases, with 4 bases of the junction left unmatched. The CDR3 DNA reads as TGTGCCAGCAGTTCTGACAGGGGGACCTACGAGCAGTACTTC. This sequence encodes CASSSDRGTYEQYF.

The chain links TRBV19 to TRBJ1-4; 7 positions match TRBD1. The CDR3 contains 14 residues. V trimming: 6 bases; J trimming: 4 bases; junction bases outside the gene matches: 5. The germline gives CDR1 LNHDA, CDR2 SQIVND (reference sequence). The CDR3 region has the DNA TGTGCCAGTAGCAGGGACAGAGATAATGAAAAACTGTTTTTT. It translates to CASSRDRDNEKLFF. Based on the CDR3 plus reference TRBV19 and TRBJ1-4, the full variable domain is DGGITQSPKYLFRKEGQNVTLSCEQNLNHDAMYWYRQDPGQGLRLIYYSQIVNDFQKGDIAEGYSVSREKKESFPLTVTSAQKNPTAFYLCASSRDRDNEKLFFGSGTQLSVL.

This chain links TRBV5-6 with TRBJ2-7, with 9 bases matching TRBD2. J was trimmed by 6 bases and V by 6 bases; bases with no gene match: 16. In germline, CDR1 is SGHDT, CDR2 YYEEEE. The CDR3 covers 16 residues. The CDR3 coding sequence is TGTGCCAGCATCTTACCACGAGCTAGCGGGGAGGTCGAGCAGTACTTC. This codes for CASILPRASGEVEQYF.

The chain recombines TRBV5-1 with TRBJ1-4; unclear D gene. Trimming took off 3 bases at V and 5 bases at J, with 11 bases between the two ends. This CDR3 region has 14 residues. The germline V gene encodes CDR1 SGHRS and CDR2 YFSETQ. The CDR3 DNA follows: TGCGCCAGCAGCTCGGGGTCATCAAATGAAAAACTGTTTTTT. Protein sequence: CASSSGSSNEKLFF.

The chain uses TRBV5-1 and TRBJ1-2; D remains unclear. This CDR3 region has 15 residues. The germline gives CDR1 SGHRS, CDR2 YFSETQ. V lost 6 bases, J lost 4 bases, and 19 bases lay in between. CDR3 sequence reads: CASKTGVQDLYGYTF. CDR3 bases: TGCGCCAGCAAGACCGGTGTTCAGGATCTCTATGGCTACACCTTC.

This clone was found once. The rearrangement links TRBV18 to TRBJ2-7; perhaps TRBD1 as D (6 bases). Germline lookup yields CDR1 KGHSH and CDR2 LQKENI. The V end was cut by 3 bases, the J end by 2 bases, with 20 bases between. The CDR3 contains 17 residues. The DNA of the CDR3 is TGTGCCAGCTCACCCCTTTTACAGGGTGATTCTGCCTACGAGCAGTACTTC. Amino acid sequence: CASSPLLQGDSAYEQYF.

This sequence joins TRBV13 and TRBJ2-7; 9 nucleotides align to TRBD1. Germline lookup yields CDR1 PRHDT and CDR2 FYEKMQ (reference sequence). The CDR3 totals 17 residues. The V and J ends lost 4 bases and 0 bases, in that order; junction bases with no gene match: 10. The CDR3, as DNA: TGTGCCAGCAGCTCCGATGTAGGGACAGGGACCTCCTACGAGCAGTACTTC. This gives the protein CASSSDVGTGTSYEQYF. Supplemented by reference TRBV13 and TRBJ2-7, the full variable domain reads AAGVIQSPRHLIKEKRETATLKCYPIPRHDTVYWYQQGPGQDPQFLISFYEKMQSDKGSIPDRFSAQQFSDYHSELNMSSLELGDSALYFCASSSDVGTGTSYEQYFGPGTRLTVT.

This chain uses TRBV9 with TRBJ2-1; 8 bases align to TRBD2. J was trimmed by 0 bases and V by 0 bases; bases with no gene match: 8. Germline V gene data show CDR1 as SGDLS and CDR2 as YYNGEE. The CDR3 is made up of 18 amino acids. The CDR3 reads CASSVGLAGPSSYNEQFF. CDR3 bases: TGTGCCAGCAGCGTAGGGCTAGCGGGTCCTAGCTCCTACAATGAGCAGTTCTTC. The full variable domain, in which reference TRBV9 and TRBJ2-1 provide the parts outside the CDR3, is DSGVTQTPKHLITATGQRVTLRCSPRSGDLSVYWYQQSLDQGLQFLIQYYNGEERAKGNILERFSAQQFPDLHSELNLSSLELGDSALYFCASSVGLAGPSSYNEQFFGPGTRLTVL.

The rearrangement uses TRBV7-9 and TRBJ2-3; a weak D match, TRBD2 (5 bases). The CDR3 is made up of 15 amino acids. CDR1 and CDR2 from the germline V gene are SEHNR and FQNEAQ (reference sequence). V dropped 2 bases and J dropped 4 bases, with 13 bases sitting between them. The CDR3 loop is CASSLSRGRPDTQYF. CDR3 coding DNA: TGTGCCAGCAGCTTATCCAGAGGGAGACCAGATACGCAGTATTTT.

V usage is TRBV2 and J usage is TRBJ1-3; 8 bases match TRBD1. V was pared by 5 bases and J by 1 base, with 4 bases of the junction left unmatched. The CDR3 spans 15 residues. Per the germline V gene, CDR1 is SNHLY and CDR2 is FYNNEI. The CDR3 sequence: CASSNNRGSGNTIYF. As DNA, the CDR3 is TGTGCCAGCAGTAATAACAGGGGGTCTGGAAACACCATATATTTT. The whole variable domain, filled in from reference TRBV2 and TRBJ1-3, reads EPEVTQTPSHQVTQMGQEVILRCVPISNHLYFYWYRQILGQKVEFLVSFYNNEISEKSEIFDDQFSVERPDGSNFTLKIRSTKLEDSAMYFCASSNNRGSGNTIYFGEGSWLTVV.

This rearrangement joins TRBV7-9 to TRBJ1-1; D unresolved. Trimming pared 4 bases from V and 2 bases from J, leaving 8 bases between. The CDR3 has 13 residues. The germline V gene has CDR1 SEHNR and CDR2 FQNEAQ (reference sequence). The CDR3 nucleotides read TGTGCCAGCAGCTGGCTGCAAAACACTGAAGCTTTCTTT. Translating it yields CASSWLQNTEAFF.

The chain is built from TRBV6-5 and TRBJ2-7; a weak D match, TRBD2 (6 bases). This CDR3 contains 14 residues. V was trimmed by 10 bases and J by 1 base, leaving 17 bases between them. CDR1 MNHEY and CDR2 SVGAGI come from the germline V gene. CDR3 DNA: TGTGCCACCGGGGGACGTTCACCGTCCTACGAGCAGTACTTC. Encoded protein: CATGGRSPSYEQYF.

The chain recombines TRBV10-1 with TRBJ2-5, with 8 bases identical to TRBD1. V was pared by 7 bases and J by 5 bases, with 27 bases of the junction left unmatched. Germline CDR1 is WNHNN and CDR2 is SYGVQD (reference sequence). The CDR3 length is 20 residues. The CDR3 spells CASTSHLSRDRRSKWETQYF. CDR3 bases: TGCGCCAGCACCTCCCACCTCTCCCGGGACAGGAGGAGTAAGTGGGAGACCCAGTACTTC.

V gene TRBV10-3 combines with J gene TRBJ2-1, with D possibly TRBD2 on 6 matching bases. Looked up from germline, CDR1 is ENHRY and CDR2 is SYGVKD. The CDR3 runs 17 residues. Trimming removed 0 bases from V and 2 bases from J, with 14 bases in between. The chain's CDR3 is CAISESFGGGTYNEQFF. The CDR3 bases are TGTGCCATCAGTGAGTCCTTCGGGGGAGGTACCTACAATGAGCAGTTCTTC.

The chain combines TRBV7-9 with TRBJ2-5; 8 nucleotides agree with TRBD1. Germline values: CDR1 SEHNR, CDR2 FQNEAQ (reference sequence). Unmatched junction bases numbered 7, after V lost 6 bases and J lost 1 base. This CDR3 region has 15 residues. For the CDR3, the DNA is TGTGCCAGCAGGCGGACCGGGACAGGCCAAGAGACCCAGTACTTC. Protein: CASRRTGTGQETQYF. The entire variable domain, with the rest obtained from reference TRBV7-9 and TRBJ2-5, is as follows: DTGVSQNPRHKITKRGQNVTFRCDPISEHNRLYWYRQTLGQGPEFLTYFQNEAQLEKSRLLSDRFSAERPKGSFSTLEIQRTEQGDSAMYLCASRRTGTGQETQYFGPGTRLLVL.